This T cell receptor (beta chain) was captured in a study of blood T cell repertoires in COVID-19. Only in-frame clones appear in the TCRdb table, and some are missing; sequencing was by immunoSEQ multiplex PCR. This sample yields 120,000 or so clones, of which about 80% are seen a single time; 10% to 15% belongs to the top ten. CDR3 length equals 14 residues. Germline CDR1 KGHSH, CDR2 LQKENI. V lost 2 bases and J lost 3, with 10 bases in between. This receptor was taken from a man aged 55 to 70 with acute or convalescent COVID-19. The genes are TRBV18 and TRBJ1-2; D may be TRBD1 (5 bases). Material: peripheral blood. The CDR3 region has the DNA TGTGCCAGCTCACCAAATCCAGGGCACTATGGCTACACCTTC. Translation: CASSPNPGHYGYTF.